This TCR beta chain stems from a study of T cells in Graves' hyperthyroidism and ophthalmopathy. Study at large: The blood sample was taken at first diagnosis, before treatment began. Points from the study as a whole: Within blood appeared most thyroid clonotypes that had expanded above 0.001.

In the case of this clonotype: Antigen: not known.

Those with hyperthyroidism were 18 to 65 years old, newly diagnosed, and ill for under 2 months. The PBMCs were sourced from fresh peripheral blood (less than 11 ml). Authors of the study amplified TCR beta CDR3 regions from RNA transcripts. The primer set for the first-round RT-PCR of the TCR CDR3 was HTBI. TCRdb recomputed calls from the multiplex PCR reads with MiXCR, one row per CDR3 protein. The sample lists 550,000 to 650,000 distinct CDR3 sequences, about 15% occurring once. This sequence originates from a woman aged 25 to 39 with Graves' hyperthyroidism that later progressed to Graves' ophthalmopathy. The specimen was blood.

This CDR3 reads CASSIAAKIQGAVGSQPQHF. The CDR3 DNA is TGTGCCAGTAGTATAGCGGCGAAAATACAGGGGGCCGTAGGTAGTCAGCCCCAGCATTTT. The rearrangement joins TRBV19 to TRBJ1-5; 9 bases match TRBD1. V gave up 1 base and J gave up 6 bases; unmatched junction bases: 19. The germline V gene encodes CDR1 LNHDA and CDR2 SQIVND (reference sequence). CDR3 size: 20 residues.